Listed below are T cell receptor beta chains from one sample, sequenced in a study of shared clonotypes between healthy human individuals. Sequencing was performed with immunoSEQ multiplex PCR; in TCRdb, only in-frame clones are kept and a portion is missing. The table lists roughly 110,000 clones, 65% to 75% of them singletons. Source material: memory CD8+ T cells sorted from blood. Every receptor here comes from a woman aged 25-40 years in good health. Each CDR3 is given with its conserved first and last residue. A D gene is named only where the DNA matches it firmly. Rows may omit the clone size; those that give it use once, few, many or a size class.

abundance: -; j_gene: TRBJ2-1; d_gene: TRBD2; v_gene: TRBV28; CDR3nt: TGTGCCAGCAGTTTCTCCTGGGGCGGGGGTACCCTCAATGAGCAGTTCTTC; CDR3aa: CASSFSWGGGTLNEQFF
abundance: -; j_gene: TRBJ1-1; d_gene: -; v_gene: TRBV5-1; CDR3nt: TGCGCCAGCAGCTTGGTAGGAGGGCCCCGTGGGAACACTGAAGCTTTCTTT; CDR3aa: CASSLVGGPRGNTEAFF
abundance: few; j_gene: TRBJ2-7; d_gene: TRBD2; v_gene: TRBV6-5; CDR3nt: TGTGCCAGCAGTGCGGGACTAGCGGGATACGAGCAGTACTTC; CDR3aa: CASSAGLAGYEQYF
abundance: -; j_gene: TRBJ1-2; d_gene: TRBD1; v_gene: TRBV30; CDR3nt: TGTGCCTGGAGGGACAGGGGGTTTTACGGCTACACCTTC; CDR3aa: CAWRDRGFYGYTF
abundance: -; j_gene: TRBJ1-4; d_gene: TRBD1; v_gene: TRBV9; CDR3nt: TGTGCCAGCAGCGAGGGGACAGCAAGTAATGAAAAACTGTTTTTT; CDR3aa: CASSEGTASNEKLFF
abundance: -; j_gene: TRBJ2-2; d_gene: -; v_gene: TRBV13; CDR3nt: TGTGCCAGCAGCGGTAGCGGGAACACCGGGGAGCTGTTTTTT; CDR3aa: CASSGSGNTGELFF
abundance: once; j_gene: TRBJ2-5; d_gene: TRBD2; v_gene: TRBV5-8; CDR3nt: TGTGCCAGCAGCCAAGGGACTATAGAGACCCAGTACTTC; CDR3aa: CASSQGTIETQYF
abundance: few; j_gene: TRBJ2-7; d_gene: TRBD1; v_gene: TRBV30; CDR3nt: TGTGCCTGGAGTCAAGGACAGGGGAACGAGCAGTACTTC; CDR3aa: CAWSQGQGNEQYF
abundance: -; j_gene: TRBJ2-1; d_gene: TRBD2; v_gene: TRBV7-3; CDR3nt: TGTGCCAGCAGCTTAACATTCGGGACTAGCGGGAGGACGAGTAGCTCCTACAATGAGCAGTTCTTC; CDR3aa: CASSLTFGTSGRTSSSYNEQFF
abundance: -; j_gene: TRBJ2-1; d_gene: TRBD2; v_gene: TRBV30; CDR3nt: TGTGCCTCCGATCAAGGGACTAGCGGGACGGGAAATGAGCAGTTCTTC; CDR3aa: CASDQGTSGTGNEQFF
abundance: -; j_gene: TRBJ1-1; d_gene: -; v_gene: TRBV14; CDR3nt: TGTGCCAGCAGCCCCTCGTCGGGCACTGAAGCTTTCTTT; CDR3aa: CASSPSSGTEAFF
abundance: -; j_gene: TRBJ2-7; d_gene: -; v_gene: TRBV10-3; CDR3nt: TGTGCCATCAGTAGCAGGAGGCGCGGGACTCGGGAGCAGTACTTC; CDR3aa: CAISSRRRGTREQYF
abundance: -; j_gene: TRBJ2-2; d_gene: -; v_gene: TRBV7-9; CDR3nt: TGTGCCAGTAGGGACGGGCGAGCCGGGGAGCTGTTTTTT; CDR3aa: CASRDGRAGELFF
abundance: many; j_gene: TRBJ2-1; d_gene: TRBD2; v_gene: TRBV6-4; CDR3nt: TGTGCCAGCAGTGACGAAACTAGCGGAACCTACAATGAGCAGTTCTTC; CDR3aa: CASSDETSGTYNEQFF
abundance: -; j_gene: TRBJ1-3; d_gene: -; v_gene: TRBV7-9; CDR3nt: TGTGCCAGCAGCACCGGGACGCGGTTCAAAAACACCATATATTTT; CDR3aa: CASSTGTRFKNTIYF
abundance: -; j_gene: TRBJ1-1; d_gene: -; v_gene: TRBV9; CDR3nt: TGTGCCAGCAGCGTCGAGGGAAGGAGGGACACTGAAGCTTTCTTT; CDR3aa: CASSVEGRRDTEAFF
abundance: -; j_gene: TRBJ2-2; d_gene: -; v_gene: TRBV19; CDR3nt: TGTGCCAGTAGTGAACGATTAGCGAGCAGCTCCGGGGAGCTGTTTTTT; CDR3aa: CASSERLASSSGELFF
abundance: -; j_gene: TRBJ2-7; d_gene: TRBD2; v_gene: TRBV9; CDR3nt: TGTGCCAGCAGCGTGACGGGGGAGGGCTACGAGCAGTACTTC; CDR3aa: CASSVTGEGYEQYF
abundance: many; j_gene: TRBJ2-3; d_gene: -; v_gene: TRBV25-1; CDR3nt: TGTGCCAGCAGTGCTCTCGGAGCGGAGGCAGATACGCAGTATTTT; CDR3aa: CASSALGAEADTQYF
abundance: -; j_gene: TRBJ1-2; d_gene: -; v_gene: TRBV13; CDR3nt: TGTGCCAGCAGCTTAGGAGGGATAGCTAACTATGGCTACACCTTC; CDR3aa: CASSLGGIANYGYTF
abundance: medium-sized; j_gene: TRBJ2-2; d_gene: -; v_gene: TRBV2; CDR3nt: TGTGCCAGCAGTGCCCCGGGGAAAAACACCGGGGAGCTGTTTTTT; CDR3aa: CASSAPGKNTGELFF
abundance: -; j_gene: TRBJ2-7; d_gene: TRBD2; v_gene: TRBV2; CDR3nt: TGTGCCAGCGGTAGCGGGATAACCTACGAGCAGTACTTC; CDR3aa: CASGSGITYEQYF
abundance: medium-sized; j_gene: TRBJ2-1; d_gene: -; v_gene: TRBV9; CDR3nt: TGTGCCAGCAGCGACCAAGGGACGGGCTACGATGAGCAGTTCTTC; CDR3aa: CASSDQGTGYDEQFF
abundance: few; j_gene: TRBJ1-4; d_gene: -; v_gene: TRBV2; CDR3nt: TGTGCCAGCGGCGTTAATGAAAAACTGTTTTTT; CDR3aa: CASGVNEKLFF
abundance: -; j_gene: TRBJ1-2; d_gene: -; v_gene: TRBV4-1; CDR3nt: TGCGCCAGCAGCCAAAACCTTCGGGAATACTATGGCTACACCTTC; CDR3aa: CASSQNLREYYGYTF
abundance: -; j_gene: TRBJ2-7; d_gene: TRBD2; v_gene: TRBV5-4; CDR3nt: TGTGCCAGCAGCCCCGGACTAGCGGGAGAGAGCTACGAGCAGTACTTC; CDR3aa: CASSPGLAGESYEQYF
abundance: many; j_gene: TRBJ1-1; d_gene: TRBD1; v_gene: TRBV19; CDR3nt: TGTGCCAGTGGGACAGGGGGCATGTACACTGAAGCTTTCTTT; CDR3aa: CASGTGGMYTEAFF
abundance: few; j_gene: TRBJ2-1; d_gene: -; v_gene: TRBV25-1; CDR3nt: TGTGCCAGCAGTGGCGAGACTAGTTTCTCCTACAATGAGCAGTTCTTC; CDR3aa: CASSGETSFSYNEQFF
abundance: few; j_gene: TRBJ2-7; d_gene: -; v_gene: TRBV27; CDR3nt: TGTGCCAGCAGATCCGACAGCCGATACGAGCAGTACTTC; CDR3aa: CASRSDSRYEQYF
abundance: -; j_gene: TRBJ1-1; d_gene: -; v_gene: TRBV27; CDR3nt: TGTGCCAGCAGGACAAGAGGGGCTGTGGCTTTCTTT; CDR3aa: CASRTRGAVAFF
abundance: -; j_gene: TRBJ1-5; d_gene: TRBD1; v_gene: TRBV18; CDR3nt: TGTGCCAGCTCACAAAAGACAGGGTTATACAATCAGCCCCAGCATTTT; CDR3aa: CASSQKTGLYNQPQHF
abundance: -; j_gene: TRBJ2-1; d_gene: TRBD2; v_gene: TRBV28; CDR3nt: TGTGCCAGCAGTTTCGGGGGGGATGAGCAGTTCTTC; CDR3aa: CASSFGGDEQFF
abundance: -; j_gene: TRBJ1-2; d_gene: -; v_gene: TRBV7-8; CDR3nt: TGTGCCAGCAGCTGTGTTACCCGAAAGACCTATGGCTACACCTTC; CDR3aa: CASSCVTRKTYGYTF
abundance: -; j_gene: TRBJ2-2; d_gene: -; v_gene: TRBV6-5; CDR3nt: TGTGCCAGCAGTTACGACCCACAGGGAATAGCCGGGGAGCTGTTTTTT; CDR3aa: CASSYDPQGIAGELFF
abundance: few; j_gene: TRBJ2-7; d_gene: -; v_gene: TRBV7-9; CDR3nt: TGTGCCAGCAGGAGTGACGACCTGGGGGAGCAGTACTTC; CDR3aa: CASRSDDLGEQYF